This T cell receptor (beta chain) was observed in a study of T cell repertoires in cytomegalovirus infection. About the study: It was the public TCR beta signatures that indicated both CMV infection and matching HLA type. Study-wide points: Carriage of CMV together with the relevant HLA was identifiable through cumulative public TCR beta family frequency. The ex vivo response was dominated by HLA-C-restricted CMV-specific TCR beta clonotypes.

TCRdb reanalysed the reads using MiXCR and keeps one entry per CDR3 protein. This table has 500,000 or so distinct CDR3 sequences, 15% to 20% appearing once. Germline assignment: CDR1 WSHSY and CDR2 SAAADI. The CDR3 totals 15 residues. J gave up 6 bases and V 10 bases, and 16 bases lay outside the gene matches. Details on this clonotype: Its cognate antigen is unknown.

The sample taken for sequencing was CD8+ T cells from PBMCs. The sequence was collected from a human donor in good health (CMV status not recorded). Some clones in this sample may be carry-over from other donors' samples. The chain links TRBV10-2 to TRBJ1-2; TRBD1 matches 8 bases. For the CDR3, the DNA is TGCGCCACCAGAACACCCAGGGGGCTCGCCGATGGCTACACCTTC. This sequence encodes CATRTPRGLADGYTF.